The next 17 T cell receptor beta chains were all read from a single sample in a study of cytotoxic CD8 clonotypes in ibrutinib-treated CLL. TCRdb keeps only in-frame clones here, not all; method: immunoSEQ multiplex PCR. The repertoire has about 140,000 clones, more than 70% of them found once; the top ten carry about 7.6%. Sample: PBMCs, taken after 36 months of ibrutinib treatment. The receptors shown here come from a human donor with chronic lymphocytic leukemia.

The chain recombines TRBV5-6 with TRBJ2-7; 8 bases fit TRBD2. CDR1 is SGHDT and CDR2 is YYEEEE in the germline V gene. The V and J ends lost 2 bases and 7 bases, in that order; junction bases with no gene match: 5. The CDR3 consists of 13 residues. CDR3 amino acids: CASSFGGRFEQYF. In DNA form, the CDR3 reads TGTGCCAGCAGCTTTGGCGGGAGGTTTGAGCAGTACTTC.

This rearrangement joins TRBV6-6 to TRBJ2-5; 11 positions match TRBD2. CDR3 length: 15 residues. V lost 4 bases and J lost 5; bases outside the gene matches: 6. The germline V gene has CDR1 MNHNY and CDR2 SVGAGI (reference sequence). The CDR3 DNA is TGTGCCAGCAGTTCCGGACTAGCGGGCTCGGAGACCCAGTACTTC. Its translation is CASSSGLAGSETQYF.

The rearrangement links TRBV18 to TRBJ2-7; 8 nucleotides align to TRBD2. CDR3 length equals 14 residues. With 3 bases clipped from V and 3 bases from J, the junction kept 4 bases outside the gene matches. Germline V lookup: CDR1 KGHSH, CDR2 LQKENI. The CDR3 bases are TGTGCCAGCTCACCCGGACTAGCAGACTACGAGCAGTACTTC. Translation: CASSPGLADYEQYF. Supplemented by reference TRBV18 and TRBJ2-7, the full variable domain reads NAGVMQNPRHLVRRRGQEARLRCSPMKGHSHVYWYRQLPEEGLKFMVYLQKENIIDESGMPKERFSAEFPKEGPSILRIQQVVRGDSAAYFCASSPGLADYEQYFGPGTRLTVT.

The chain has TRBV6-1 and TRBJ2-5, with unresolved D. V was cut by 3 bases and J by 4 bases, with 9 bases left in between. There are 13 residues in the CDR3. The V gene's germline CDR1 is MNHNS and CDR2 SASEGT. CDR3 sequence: CASSDGLGETQYF. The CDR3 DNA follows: TGTGCCAGCAGTGATGGTTTGGGAGAGACCCAGTACTTC.

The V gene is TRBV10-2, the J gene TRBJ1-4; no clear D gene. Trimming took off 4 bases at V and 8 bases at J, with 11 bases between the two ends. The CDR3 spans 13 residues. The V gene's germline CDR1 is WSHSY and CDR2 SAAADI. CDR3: CASSGNLGEKLFF. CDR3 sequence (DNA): TGCGCCAGCAGTGGAAACCTGGGCGAAAAACTGTTTTTT.

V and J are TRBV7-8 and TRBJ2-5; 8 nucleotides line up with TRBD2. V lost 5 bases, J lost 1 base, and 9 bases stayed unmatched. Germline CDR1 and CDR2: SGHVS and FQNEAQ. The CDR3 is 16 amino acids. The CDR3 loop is CASSLHNGLAQETQYF. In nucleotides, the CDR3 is TGTGCCAGCAGCCTACACAACGGACTAGCCCAAGAGACCCAGTACTTC. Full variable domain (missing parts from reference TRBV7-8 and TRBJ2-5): GAGVSQSPRYKVAKRGQDVALRCDPISGHVSLFWYQQALGQGPEFLTYFQNEAQLDKSGLPSDRFFAERPEGSVSTLKIQRTQQEDSAVYLCASSLHNGLAQETQYFGPGTRLLVL.

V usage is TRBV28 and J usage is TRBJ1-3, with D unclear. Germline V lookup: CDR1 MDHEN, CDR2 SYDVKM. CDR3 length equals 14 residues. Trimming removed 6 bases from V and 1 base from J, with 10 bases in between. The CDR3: CASSRRRSGNTIYF. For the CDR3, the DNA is TGTGCCAGCAGCCGACGACGATCTGGAAACACCATATATTTT.

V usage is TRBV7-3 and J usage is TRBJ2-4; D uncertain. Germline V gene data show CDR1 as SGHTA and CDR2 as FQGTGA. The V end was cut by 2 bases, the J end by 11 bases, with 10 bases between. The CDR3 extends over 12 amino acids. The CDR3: CASSLGGGVQYF. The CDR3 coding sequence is TGTGCCAGCAGCTTAGGCGGTGGGGTTCAGTACTTC. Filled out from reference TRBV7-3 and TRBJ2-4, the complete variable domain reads GAGVSQTPSNKVTEKGKYVELRCDPISGHTALYWYRQSLGQGPEFLIYFQGTGAADDSGLPNDRFFAVRPEGSVSTLKIQRTERGDSAVYLCASSLGGGVQYFGAGTRLSVL.

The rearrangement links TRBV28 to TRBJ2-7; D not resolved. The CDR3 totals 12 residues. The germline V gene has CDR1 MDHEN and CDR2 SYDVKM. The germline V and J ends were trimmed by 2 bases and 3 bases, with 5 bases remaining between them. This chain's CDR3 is CASSLTSYEQYF. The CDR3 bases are TGTGCCAGCAGTTTAACAAGCTACGAGCAGTACTTC.

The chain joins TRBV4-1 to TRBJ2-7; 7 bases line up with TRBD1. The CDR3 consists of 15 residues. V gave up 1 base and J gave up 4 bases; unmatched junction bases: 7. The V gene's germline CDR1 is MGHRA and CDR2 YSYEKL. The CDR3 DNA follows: TGCGCCAGCAGCCAAGGATCAGGCAGGGGGTACGAGCAGTACTTC. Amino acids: CASSQGSGRGYEQYF.

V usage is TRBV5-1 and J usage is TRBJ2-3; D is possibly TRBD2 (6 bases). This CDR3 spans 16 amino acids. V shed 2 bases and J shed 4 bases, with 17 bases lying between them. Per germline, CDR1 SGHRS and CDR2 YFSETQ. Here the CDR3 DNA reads TGCGCCAGCAGCTTACAGACTAGTGACCCCCCAGATACGCAGTATTTT. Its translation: CASSLQTSDPPDTQYF.

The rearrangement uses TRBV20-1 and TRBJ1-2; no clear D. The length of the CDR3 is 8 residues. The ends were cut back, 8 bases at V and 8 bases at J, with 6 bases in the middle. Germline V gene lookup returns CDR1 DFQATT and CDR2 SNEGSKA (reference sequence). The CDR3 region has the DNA TGCAGTTTGGGGGGCTACACCTTC. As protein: CSLGGYTF.

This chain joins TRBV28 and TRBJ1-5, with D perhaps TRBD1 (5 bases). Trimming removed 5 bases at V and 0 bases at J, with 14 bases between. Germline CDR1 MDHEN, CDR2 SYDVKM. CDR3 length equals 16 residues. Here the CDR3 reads CASSNSWGYSNQPQHF. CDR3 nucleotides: TGTGCCAGCAGTAATTCCTGGGGGTATAGCAATCAGCCCCAGCATTTT.

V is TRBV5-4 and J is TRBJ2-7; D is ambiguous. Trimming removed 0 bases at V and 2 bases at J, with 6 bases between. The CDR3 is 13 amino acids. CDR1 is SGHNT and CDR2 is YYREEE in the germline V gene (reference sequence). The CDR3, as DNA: TGTGCCAGCAGCTTGGAATTCACCTACGAGCAGTACTTC. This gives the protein CASSLEFTYEQYF.

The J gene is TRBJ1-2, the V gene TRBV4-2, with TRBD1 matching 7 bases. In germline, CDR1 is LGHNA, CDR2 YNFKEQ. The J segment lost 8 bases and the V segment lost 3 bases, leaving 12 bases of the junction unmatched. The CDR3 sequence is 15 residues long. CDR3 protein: CASSHTGAAVFGYTF. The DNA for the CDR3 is TGTGCCAGCAGCCACACAGGGGCTGCTGTATTCGGCTACACCTTC.

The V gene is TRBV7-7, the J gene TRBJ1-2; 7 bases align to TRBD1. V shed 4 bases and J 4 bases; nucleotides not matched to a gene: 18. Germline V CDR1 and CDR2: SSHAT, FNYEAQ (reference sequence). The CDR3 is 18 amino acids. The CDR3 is CASSSDQGEGALGYGYTF. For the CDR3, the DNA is TGTGCCAGCAGCTCCGACCAGGGGGAAGGGGCTTTAGGCTATGGCTACACCTTC.

This chain's CDR3 is CASCPVGGNEKLFF. The CDR3 coding sequence is TGCGCCAGCTGTCCGGTGGGGGGAAATGAAAAACTGTTTTTT. The chain couples TRBV5-1 to TRBJ1-4; possible D gene TRBD1, 5 bases. V lost 7 bases and J 5 bases, leaving 15 bases between the germline ends. The germline gives CDR1 SGHRS, CDR2 YFSETQ. The CDR3 sequence is 14 residues long.